Shown below are 26 T cell receptor beta chains from a single sample sequenced in a study of spatial heterogeneity in lung cancer. Time point here: sample taken at primary tumor resection. TCRs were sequenced from unsorted whole RNA of tumor, nontumor lung or PBMC. TCRdb recomputed calls from the 5' RACE reads with MiXCR, one row per CDR3 protein. The table includes 60,000 to 80,000 distinct CDR3 sequences, 10% to 15% detected once. The sample in question was PBMCs, obtained at surgery. The receptors were gathered from a male donor with early-stage non-small cell lung cancer.

The J gene is TRBJ1-4, the V gene TRBV12-3 or TRBV12-4; unclear D gene. The CDR3 is 14 residues long. Trimming removed 6 bases at V and 0 bases at J, with 8 bases between. The CDR3 region has the DNA TGTGCCAGCAGGCGCGGAGCAACTAATGAAAAACTGTTTTTT. This sequence encodes CASRRGATNEKLFF.

This clonotype has just a few counts. The chain joins TRBV20-1 to TRBJ2-3, with TRBD2 matching over 13 bases. Germline CDR1 DFQATT, CDR2 SNEGSKA (reference sequence). The length of the CDR3 is 20 residues. V was pared by 6 bases and J by 6 bases, with 24 bases of the junction left unmatched. This CDR3 is CSAPQAIKGLAGSWGDTQYF. The DNA of the CDR3 is TGCAGTGCGCCGCAAGCGATCAAGGGACTAGCGGGATCGTGGGGGGATACGCAGTATTTT.

The chain links TRBV6-5 to TRBJ1-1; perhaps TRBD1 as D (6 bases). The CDR3 totals 15 residues. Germline CDR1 reads MNHEY; CDR2 reads SVGAGI. The ends were cut back, 10 bases at V and 0 bases at J, with 18 bases in the middle. The CDR3 DNA follows: TGTGCCAACAGAAGACAGGCCTCCATGAACACTGAAGCTTTCTTT. It encodes CANRRQASMNTEAFF.

The chain recombines TRBV5-1 with TRBJ2-3; 7 bases agree with TRBD1. Trimming took 3 bases from V and 5 from J; bases not matched to a gene: 3. CDR3 length equals 13 residues. Germline V gene data show CDR1 as SGHRS and CDR2 as YFSETQ. DNA of the CDR3: TGCGCCAGCAGCTCGCCAGGGGGAGATACGCAGTATTTT. Amino acid sequence: CASSSPGGDTQYF.

The chain couples TRBV7-9 to TRBJ2-7, with 8 bases lining up with TRBD2. Germline CDR1 SEHNR, CDR2 FQNEAQ (reference sequence). The CDR3 runs 17 residues. With 5 bases clipped from V and 5 bases from J, the junction kept 17 bases outside the gene matches. CDR3 bases: TGTGCCAGCAGCACTACCGGAGGCAGCGGGAGAGGAGACGAGCAGTACTTC. Its translation is CASSTTGGSGRGDEQYF.

In its sample, this clonotype was seen many times. The genes are TRBV28 and TRBJ2-1, with 9 nucleotides matching TRBD2. Germline values: CDR1 MDHEN, CDR2 SYDVKM. V trimming: 5 bases; J trimming: 0 bases; junction bases outside the gene matches: 5. This CDR3 has 16 amino acids. The CDR3 here is CASSPDSGSSYNEQFF. The CDR3 coding sequence is TGTGCCAGCAGTCCTGATAGCGGGAGCTCCTACAATGAGCAGTTCTTC.

The rearrangement joins TRBV7-2 to TRBJ1-6; D unresolved. Looked up from germline, CDR1 is SGHTA and CDR2 is FQGNSA. The CDR3 totals 15 residues. Trimming stripped 1 base from V and 9 bases from J, with 13 bases between. CDR3 coding DNA: TGTGCCAGCAGCTTAGATGGCAGCGGCAGTTCACCCCTCCACTTT. It translates to CASSLDGSGSSPLHF.

This chain connects TRBV6-1 to TRBJ2-5; D possibly corresponds to TRBD2 (5 bases). The CDR3 is 15 residues long. Trimming stripped 3 bases from V and 7 bases from J, with 18 bases between. CDR1 is MNHNS and CDR2 is SASEGT in the germline V gene. CDR3 in amino acids: CASSERTVRAGTQYF. In nucleotides, the CDR3 is TGTGCCAGCAGTGAGAGGACTGTGAGGGCCGGGACCCAGTACTTC.

This clonotype showed up just a few times. The CDR3 here is CASSPALRAGGNTDTQYF. As DNA, the CDR3 is TGTGCCAGCAGTCCCGCGTTAAGAGCGGGAGGTAACACAGATACGCAGTATTTT. The chain recombines TRBV12-3 or TRBV12-4 with TRBJ2-3; 9 positions agree with TRBD2. The CDR3 sequence is 18 residues long. Trimming removed 5 bases from V and 2 bases from J; junction bases left unmatched: 14.

This clonotype was observed a few times. V and J are TRBV7-2 and TRBJ2-4; 9 bases map to TRBD2. The CDR3 runs 19 residues. Trimming cost V 5 bases and J 1 base; bases outside gene matches: 15. Germline lookup yields CDR1 SGHTA and CDR2 FQGNSA. CDR3 region: CASSTRSSGGAFAKNIQYF. CDR3 bases: TGTGCCAGCAGCACCCGTAGTAGCGGGGGTGCTTTTGCCAAAAACATTCAGTACTTC.

V and J are TRBV9 and TRBJ1-1, with a tentative D call TRBD1 (6 bases). The CDR3 is made up of 14 amino acids. Germline CDR1 reads SGDLS; CDR2 reads YYNGEE. The V and J ends lost 4 bases and 6 bases respectively, with 16 bases between them. As DNA, the CDR3 is TGTGCCAGCAGCAAGGGGGAGGTGGAGGCTGAAGCTTTCTTT. The encoded protein is CASSKGEVEAEAFF.

This clonotype was counted at least ten times. The rearrangement links TRBV7-9 to TRBJ2-1; D unclear. Trimming removed 5 bases from V and 6 bases from J, with 14 bases in between. This CDR3 is built from 14 residues. Germline-derived CDR1 and CDR2 are SEHNR and FQNEAQ (reference sequence). CDR3 sequence (DNA): TGTGCCAGCAGCCCTGGGCCCGTGCGCAATGAGCAGTTCTTC. It translates to CASSPGPVRNEQFF.

The chain recombines TRBV2 with TRBJ2-2; D may be TRBD2 (6 bases). CDR3 length equals 13 residues. Germline V CDR1 and CDR2: SNHLY, FYNNEI. V was clipped by 10 bases and J by 4 bases, with 13 bases between them. The CDR3, as DNA: TGTGCCACCTCGGGACTTTCCACCGGGGAGCTGTTTTTT. As protein: CATSGLSTGELFF.

The rearrangement links TRBV7-8 to TRBJ1-1, with D maybe TRBD1 (6 bases). Germline V gives CDR1 SGHVS, CDR2 FQNEAQ. This CDR3 region has 15 residues. V lost 5 bases to trimming and J lost 1 base, with 14 bases between them. CDR3 in amino acids: CASSPRRGANTEAFF. For the CDR3, the DNA is TGTGCCAGCAGCCCCAGGCGGGGGGCGAACACTGAAGCTTTCTTT.

The rearrangement joins TRBV10-3 to TRBJ2-2; D gene uncertain. The CDR3 contains 15 residues. The V end was cut by 5 bases, the J end by 0 bases, with 10 bases between. Looked up from germline, CDR1 is ENHRY and CDR2 is SYGVKD. This chain's CDR3 is CAISLDGPNTGELFF. CDR3 DNA sequence: TGTGCCATCAGTTTGGACGGACCGAACACCGGGGAGCTGTTTTTT.

Many counts were recorded for this clonotype. The chain joins TRBV7-8 to TRBJ1-2; D not resolved. Trimming removed 5 bases at V and 1 base at J, with 11 bases between. This CDR3 region has 14 residues. Germline assignment: CDR1 SGHVS and CDR2 FQNEAQ. CDR3 DNA sequence: TGTGCCAGCAGCCCCCCCGGGCTTAACTATGGCTACACCTTC. Translated: CASSPPGLNYGYTF.

At least ten counts were recorded for this clonotype. The rearrangement joins TRBV10-3 to TRBJ1-2; the D is unclear. The length of the CDR3 is 13 residues. The V and J ends lost 0 bases and 5 bases respectively, with 7 bases between them. CDR1 ENHRY and CDR2 SYGVKD come from the germline V gene. This CDR3 reads CAISESREYGYTF. The CDR3 DNA reads TGTGCCATCAGTGAGTCGAGGGAGTATGGCTACACCTTC.

This clonotype was seen at least ten times. The chain employs TRBV12-5 and TRBJ1-5; D is ambiguous. Looked up from germline, CDR1 is LGHNT and CDR2 is FRNRAP. The length of the CDR3 is 16 residues. Trimming shortened V by 5 bases and J by 5 bases, and 19 bases separated the two germline ends. CDR3 sequence: CASGPPTGPNYQPQHF. The CDR3 DNA follows: TGTGCTAGTGGTCCCCCGACGGGCCCCAATTATCAGCCCCAGCATTTT.

This chain links TRBV14 with TRBJ2-7; no firm D call. The CDR3 spans 14 residues. CDR1 and CDR2 from the germline V gene are SGHDN and FVKESK. V lost 4 bases and J 4 bases, leaving 14 bases between the germline ends. The CDR3 here is CASSRRPSEYEQYF. As DNA, the CDR3 is TGTGCCAGCAGCCGCCGACCGTCCGAATACGAGCAGTACTTC.

There are a few counts of this clonotype. V gene TRBV27 combines with J gene TRBJ1-2; TRBD1 is a possible D gene (6 bases). Germline loops: CDR1 MNHEY, CDR2 SMNVEV (reference sequence). The CDR3 sequence is 12 residues long. The germline V and J ends were trimmed by 7 bases and 6 bases, with 12 bases remaining between them. The CDR3 coding sequence is TGTGCCAGCAAATGGGGACAAGATGGCTACACCTTC. This gives the protein CASKWGQDGYTF.

Ten or more counts support this clonotype. The chain is built from TRBV7-9 and TRBJ2-7; D is possibly TRBD1 (6 bases). This CDR3 is 17 amino acids long. CDR1 and CDR2 from the germline V gene are SEHNR and FQNEAQ (reference sequence). The ends were cut back, 4 bases at V and 2 bases at J, with 21 bases in the middle. CDR3 nucleotide sequence: TGTGCCAGCAGCTCCTCTTCACGGGACAACCCTACCTACGAGCAGTACTTC. It translates to CASSSSSRDNPTYEQYF.

This clonotype was counted only a few times. The chain combines TRBV5-1 with TRBJ2-4; tentative D call: TRBD2 (5 bases). The length of the CDR3 is 15 residues. Germline V gives CDR1 SGHRS, CDR2 YFSETQ. With 7 bases removed from V and 0 bases from J, the gap between germline ends came to 14 bases. The chain's CDR3 is CASFDPGSAKNIQYF. Written as DNA, the CDR3 is TGCGCCAGCTTCGACCCGGGATCAGCCAAAAACATTCAGTACTTC. Filled out from reference TRBV5-1 and TRBJ2-4, the complete variable domain reads KAGVTQTPRYLIKTRGQQVTLSCSPISGHRSVSWYQQTPGQGLQFLFEYFSETQRNKGNFPGRFSGRQFSNSRSEMNVSTLELGDSALYLCASFDPGSAKNIQYFGAGTRLSVL.

Turning to this clonotype: It may be a read error: a sequence one base away is much more abundant. The chain is built from TRBV2 and TRBJ2-4; D ambiguous. This CDR3 is 13 amino acids long. Germline CDR1 reads SNHLY; CDR2 reads FYNNEI. The CDR3 spells CASGEPGRIYQYF. CDR3 DNA sequence: TGTGCCAGCGGTGAACCGGGTAGAATCTATCAGTACTTC.

This clonotype came up a few times. This chain connects TRBV24-1 to TRBJ2-1; D not resolved. Trimming shortened V by 2 bases and J by 0 bases, and 7 bases separated the two germline ends. The CDR3 is 15 residues long. The germline gives CDR1 KGHDR, CDR2 SFDVKD. Written as DNA, the CDR3 is TGTGCCACCAGTGATTCCGTGAGCTCCTACAATGAGCAGTTCTTC. It codes for CATSDSVSSYNEQFF.

The chain couples TRBV7-2 to TRBJ2-7; D may be TRBD1 or TRBD2 (5 bases each). The CDR3 runs 15 residues. V was cut by 1 base and J by 4 bases, with 14 bases left in between. Germline loops: CDR1 SGHTA, CDR2 FQGNSA. CDR3 protein: CASSLGAGRRYEQYF. DNA for the CDR3: TGTGCCAGCAGCTTAGGGGCAGGGAGAAGATACGAGCAGTACTTC.

In its sample, this clonotype was seen many times. The gene calls are TRBV20-1 and TRBJ2-3; the match to TRBD2 covers 10 bases. After removal of 3 bases from V and 8 bases from J, the junction contained 8 bases not matched to a gene. From germline, CDR1 is DFQATT and CDR2 SNEGSKA (reference sequence). The CDR3 runs 14 residues. DNA for the CDR3: TGCAGTGCTAGGAGGCTAGCGGGAGCGAGTACGCAGTATTTT. Residues: CSARRLAGASTQYF.